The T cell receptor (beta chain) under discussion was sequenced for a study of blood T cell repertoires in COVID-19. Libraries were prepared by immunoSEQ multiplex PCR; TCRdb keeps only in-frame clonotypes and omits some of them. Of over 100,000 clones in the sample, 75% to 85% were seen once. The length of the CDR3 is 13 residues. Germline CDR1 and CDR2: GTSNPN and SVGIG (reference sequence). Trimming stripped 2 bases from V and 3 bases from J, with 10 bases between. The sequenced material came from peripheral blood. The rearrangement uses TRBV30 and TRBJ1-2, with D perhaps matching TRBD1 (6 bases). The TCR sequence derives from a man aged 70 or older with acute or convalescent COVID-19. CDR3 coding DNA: TGTGCCTGGAGTAAGGGGGATGACTATGGCTACACCTTC. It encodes CAWSKGDDYGYTF.